Here is one TCR beta chain with its context. This CDR3 spans 15 amino acids. V lost 10 bases and J lost 2; bases outside the gene matches: 8. CDR1 is MNHEY and CDR2 is SVGAGI in the germline V gene. As processed by the authors: Cell counts per sample came from amplifying reference gene primers. Data came from immunoSEQ multiplex PCR; TCRdb stores just in-frame clones and leaves some out. Clone size and the V and J calls come from that table; the DNA yielded D and trimming. Altogether about 25,000 clones are present, about 83% being singletons, with the ten largest covering about 24%. The record originates from a study of blood T cell repertoires in COVID-19. Turning to the study itself: COVID-19 samples collected from the United States, Italy and Spain covered acute and convalescent phases.

Source material: peripheral blood. This receptor was taken from a human donor in a cohort sampled during active COVID-19. The chain recombines TRBV6-5 with TRBJ2-3, with TRBD2 matching 11 bases. The CDR3 DNA is TGTGCCAACGCCTTAGCGGGGGGGCCCACAGATACGCAGTATTTT. This gives the protein CANALAGGPTDTQYF.